This paragraph covers one T cell receptor beta chain sequence. Authors' analysis steps: Reference gene primer amplification gave estimated nucleated cell counts. Repertoires were generated with immunoSEQ multiplex PCR, while TCRdb's copy carries only in-frame clones and drops some. For V, J and clone size, that table is used; D and trimming come from the DNA. This table holds 100,000 or so clones, about four fifths found once. These data belong to a study of blood T cell repertoires in COVID-19. Trimming pared 1 base from V and 6 bases from J, leaving 15 bases between. The CDR3 is 15 amino acids. In germline, CDR1 is MGHRA, CDR2 YSYEKL.

The chain has TRBV4-1 and TRBJ1-1; tentative D call: TRBD1 (5 bases). The sample taken for sequencing was peripheral blood. The TCR comes from a man between 65 and 80 years old with active or convalescent COVID-19. CDR3 bases: TGCGCCAGCAGCCAAGGGAGCCTGGGGGGGTCTGAAGCTTTCTTT. Its translation: CASSQGSLGGSEAFF.